The 28 T cell receptor beta chains below come from one sample, sequenced in a study of blood T cell repertoires in COVID-19. Sequencing used immunoSEQ multiplex PCR; TCRdb keeps in-frame clones, though not all of them. The sample holds fewer than 400,000 clones; 85% are singletons and the top ten take 3.6%. The sequenced material came from peripheral blood. All receptors derive from a woman under 30 with acute or convalescent COVID-19.

The V and J genes are TRBV6-4 and TRBJ2-3, with 12 bases lining up with TRBD2. This CDR3 is built from 18 residues. V lost 0 bases, J lost 5 bases, and 9 bases stayed unmatched. CDR1 MRHNA and CDR2 SNTAGT come from the germline V gene. The CDR3 loop is CASSDSGLAGGQIDTQYF. CDR3 coding DNA: TGTGCCAGCAGTGACTCAGGGCTAGCGGGAGGGCAGATAGATACGCAGTATTTT.

The chain couples TRBV9 to TRBJ2-2; 7 bases match TRBD2. V lost 6 bases, J lost 3 bases, and 5 bases stayed unmatched. Germline V CDR1 and CDR2: SGDLS, YYNGEE. The CDR3 is 14 amino acids. CDR3 DNA: TGTGCCAGCACCCGGACTAGTGACACCGGGGAGCTGTTTTTT. It specifies CASTRTSDTGELFF.

This chain's CDR3 is CASKKLGVDADSGYTF. DNA of the CDR3: TGCGCCAGCAAGAAGCTAGGGGTCGACGCGGATTCCGGCTACACCTTC. J is TRBJ1-2 and V is TRBV5-1, with D maybe TRBD1 (5 bases). This CDR3 has 16 amino acids. Trimming took 6 bases from V and 8 from J, leaving 26 bases between them. Germline V gene sequence: CDR1 SGHRS, CDR2 YFSETQ.

The V gene is TRBV7-2, the J gene TRBJ1-2, with D possibly being TRBD1 (6 bases). The germline CDR1 and CDR2 sequences are SGHTA and FQGNSA. Trimming removed 5 bases at V and 7 bases at J, with 23 bases between. This CDR3 comprises 16 residues. CDR3 loop: CASSPTPGRDKVGYTF. DNA of the CDR3: TGTGCCAGCAGCCCTACCCCCGGGAGGGACAAAGTTGGCTACACCTTC. Together with reference TRBV7-2 and TRBJ1-2, the CDR3 gives the full variable domain: GAGVSQSPSNKVTEKGKDVELRCDPISGHTALYWYRQSLGQGLEFLIYFQGNSAPDKSGLPSDRFSAERTGGSVSTLTIQRTQQEDSAVYLCASSPTPGRDKVGYTFGSGTRLTVV.

The V call is TRBV27, the J call TRBJ1-3, with TRBD1 as a possible D gene (6 bases). Germline CDR1 and CDR2: MNHEY and SMNVEV (reference sequence). Deletions cut 7 bases from V and 2 bases from J, with 15 bases between. CDR3 length: 15 residues. In DNA, the CDR3 is TGTGCCAGCAAGTTCACTCAGGGGACTGGAAACACCATATATTTT. It encodes CASKFTQGTGNTIYF.

The chain recombines TRBV9 with TRBJ1-1; 8 bases fit TRBD1. V gave up 3 bases and J gave up 1 base; unmatched junction bases: 5. Germline assignment: CDR1 SGDLS and CDR2 YYNGEE. This CDR3 comprises 15 residues. The CDR3 here is CASSASGTGNTEAFF. Here the CDR3 DNA reads TGTGCCAGCAGCGCCTCCGGGACAGGGAACACTGAAGCTTTCTTT.

J is TRBJ1-2 and V is TRBV7-8, with a weak D call TRBD1 (5 bases). The CDR3 is made up of 13 amino acids. Germline CDR1 reads SGHVS; CDR2 reads FQNEAQ. Trimming left V 5 bases short and J 5 bases short, with 12 bases between. CDR3 nucleotides: TGTGCCAGCAGCACCCTGACAGATTATGGCTACACCTTC. Amino acids: CASSTLTDYGYTF.

The rearrangement joins TRBV7-9 to TRBJ1-2; tentative D call: TRBD1 (5 bases). The germline V and J ends were trimmed by 4 bases and 8 bases, with 17 bases remaining between them. The CDR3 has 14 residues. The germline V gene has CDR1 SEHNR and CDR2 FQNEAQ (reference sequence). CDR3: CASSSTLRTYGYTF. The CDR3 region has the DNA TGTGCCAGCAGCTCGACCCTAAGGACATACGGCTACACCTTC.

The chain employs TRBV6-1 and TRBJ2-5; 11 positions match TRBD2. This CDR3 comprises 15 residues. From germline, CDR1 is MNHNS and CDR2 SASEGT. V lost 2 bases, J lost 4 bases, and 3 bases stayed unmatched. DNA for the CDR3: TGTGCCAGCAGTGAACGACTAGCGGGGCGAGAGACCCAGTACTTC. Its protein product is CASSERLAGRETQYF.

The V gene is TRBV6-1, the J gene TRBJ2-7, with D perhaps matching TRBD2 (6 bases). V was cut by 2 bases and J by 1 base, with 15 bases left in between. The CDR3 length is 16 residues. Per germline, CDR1 MNHNS and CDR2 SASEGT. DNA for the CDR3: TGTGCCAGCAGTGAACATCTGCCGGGGGAGTCCTACGAGCAGTACTTC. Protein product: CASSEHLPGESYEQYF.

The rearrangement uses TRBV7-9 and TRBJ1-3, with 9 positions matching TRBD1. In germline, CDR1 is SEHNR, CDR2 FQNEAQ (reference sequence). The CDR3 runs 15 residues. V gave up 6 bases and J gave up 2 bases; unmatched junction bases: 5. CDR3 nucleotide sequence: TGTGCCAGCAGTTGGGACAGGGTGACTGGAAACACCATATATTTT. Translating gives CASSWDRVTGNTIYF.

The chain carries TRBV29-1 and TRBJ1-3; 10 nucleotides match TRBD1. The CDR3 runs to 13 residues. The junction had 4 bases not matched to a gene; V was cut back by 7 bases and J by 4 bases. The germline gives CDR1 SQVTM, CDR2 ANQGSEA. In nucleotides, the CDR3 is TGCAGCGGACAGGGGGCGTCAGGAAACACCATATATTTT. It translates to CSGQGASGNTIYF.

V gene TRBV2 combines with J gene TRBJ1-2, with 8 bases identical to TRBD1. J was trimmed by 0 bases and V by 4 bases; bases with no gene match: 4. Per the germline V gene, CDR1 is SNHLY and CDR2 is FYNNEI. There are 15 residues in the CDR3. DNA of the CDR3: TGTGCCAGCAGTGCGGACAGGGCAGCTAACTATGGCTACACCTTC. Its translation: CASSADRAANYGYTF.

This clone was seen just once. The rearrangement uses TRBV29-1 and TRBJ2-7; TRBD1 is a possible D gene (5 bases). The CDR3 spans 13 residues. The germline V gene has CDR1 SQVTM and CDR2 ANQGSEA. Trimming removed 0 bases at V and 3 bases at J, with 9 bases between. The CDR3 DNA is TGCAGCGTTGAAGAGGCCCAGGGCTACGAGCAGTACTTC. Translating it yields CSVEEAQGYEQYF.

The rearrangement joins TRBV7-9 to TRBJ2-3; 11 nucleotides match TRBD2. The CDR3 is 15 amino acids. V shed 4 bases, J shed 7 bases, and the junction held 7 bases outside the gene matches. Germline V gene lookup returns CDR1 SEHNR and CDR2 FQNEAQ (reference sequence). The CDR3 here is CASSSSLAGEHTQYF. In DNA form, the CDR3 reads TGTGCCAGCAGCTCATCACTAGCGGGAGAGCATACGCAGTATTTT.

J is TRBJ2-2 and V is TRBV15; TRBD1 matches at 9 bases. Unmatched junction bases numbered 5, after V lost 2 bases and J lost 4 bases. Germline CDR1 reads LNHNV; CDR2 reads YYDKDF (reference sequence). This CDR3 has 16 amino acids. CDR3 amino acids: CATSRKDRGGTGELFF. CDR3 coding DNA: TGTGCCACCAGCAGAAAGGACAGGGGAGGCACCGGGGAGCTGTTTTTT.

This chain links TRBV30 with TRBJ1-2; TRBD1 matches at 8 bases. Germline lookup yields CDR1 GTSNPN and CDR2 SVGIG (reference sequence). The CDR3 runs to 13 residues. After removal of 1 base from V and 6 bases from J, the junction contained 4 bases not matched to a gene. CDR3 sequence reads: CAWSGTGGNGYTF. The CDR3 bases are TGTGCCTGGAGTGGCACAGGGGGAAATGGCTACACCTTC.

This clone was seen more than once but under ten times. The CDR3 DNA reads as TGTGCCACCAGCAGAAATCCCATGGGGGAGCTGTTTTTT. This gives the protein CATSRNPMGELFF. The chain carries TRBV15 and TRBJ2-2; D is ambiguous. The CDR3 has 13 residues. In germline, CDR1 is LNHNV, CDR2 YYDKDF (reference sequence). Trimming took 2 bases from V and 8 from J, leaving 9 bases between them.

The rearrangement links TRBV7-2 to TRBJ2-3; 11 positions agree with TRBD2. This CDR3 spans 17 amino acids. The germline gives CDR1 SGHTA, CDR2 FQGNSA. The V gene end was trimmed by 3 bases and the J gene end by 4 bases; junction bases not matched to a gene: 9. The DNA of the CDR3 is TGTGCCAGCAGCTTCCAATTGACTAGCGGGGTATCAGATACGCAGTATTTT. This encodes CASSFQLTSGVSDTQYF.

This clone appeared a single time. CDR3 sequence: CASSPPMTGVNTGELFF. CDR3 coding DNA: TGTGCCAGCAGTCCCCCCATGACAGGGGTGAACACCGGGGAGCTGTTTTTT. The chain joins TRBV28 to TRBJ2-2, with 8 nucleotides matching TRBD1. Germline CDR1 MDHEN, CDR2 SYDVKM. CDR3 length equals 17 residues. V shed 5 bases, J shed 1 base, and the junction held 9 bases outside the gene matches. Variable domain in full (rest from reference TRBV28 and TRBJ2-2): DVKVTQSSRYLVKRTGEKVFLECVQDMDHENMFWYRQDPGLGLRLIYFSYDVKMKEKGDIPEGYSVSREKKERFSLILESASTNQTSMYLCASSPPMTGVNTGELFFGEGSRLTVL.

The gene calls are TRBV9 and TRBJ1-2; D perhaps matches TRBD1 (5 bases). This CDR3 is built from 13 residues. V shed 3 bases and J shed 13 bases, with 19 bases lying between them. Germline lookup yields CDR1 SGDLS and CDR2 YYNGEE. For the CDR3, the DNA is TGTGCCAGCAGCGGCCAGGGTAGGAGCGAGGTCACCTTC. Translation: CASSGQGRSEVTF.

Here the CDR3 reads CASSLLTSYEQYF. In DNA form, the CDR3 reads TGTGCCAGCAGCCTTCTTACATCCTACGAGCAGTACTTC. The gene calls are TRBV11-2 and TRBJ2-7; D is undetermined. CDR3 length: 13 residues. The V end was cut by 5 bases, the J end by 1 base, with 9 bases between. In germline, CDR1 is SGHAT, CDR2 FQNNGV.

The V call is TRBV5-4, the J call TRBJ1-2; TRBD1 agrees at 9 bases. The length of the CDR3 is 15 residues. Germline lookup yields CDR1 SGHNT and CDR2 YYREEE (reference sequence). J gave up 2 bases and V 3 bases, and 5 bases lay outside the gene matches. In DNA, the CDR3 is TGTGCCAGCAGCTCCCCGACAGGGGGGAACTATGGCTACACCTTC. Its protein is CASSSPTGGNYGYTF.

This sequence joins TRBV4-1 and TRBJ2-2; 10 nucleotides align to TRBD1. CDR1 MGHRA and CDR2 YSYEKL come from the germline V gene. The CDR3 consists of 15 residues. Trimming at V came to 0 bases and at J to 6 bases, leaving 1 base not matched to a gene. This chain's CDR3 is CASSQDDRGPGELFF. The DNA of the CDR3 is TGCGCCAGCAGCCAAGATGACAGGGGGCCCGGGGAGCTGTTTTTT.

This clone was seen just once. The chain uses TRBV4-1 and TRBJ2-2, with TRBD2 identical over 8 bases. After removal of 0 bases from V and 4 bases from J, the junction contained 7 bases not matched to a gene. The germline CDR1 and CDR2 sequences are MGHRA and YSYEKL. This CDR3 region has 17 residues. The CDR3 loop is CASSQDPPGGGTGELFF. CDR3 bases: TGCGCCAGCAGCCAAGACCCCCCGGGAGGGGGCACCGGGGAGCTGTTTTTT.

In DNA form, the CDR3 reads TGTGCCATCAGTGAGGGGACAGGGATGGAAGATGGCTACACCTTC. As protein: CAISEGTGMEDGYTF. The chain employs TRBV10-3 and TRBJ1-2; 9 bases are a match to TRBD1. The CDR3 runs 15 residues. Trimming at V came to 2 bases and at J to 6 bases, leaving 7 bases not matched to a gene. Germline V gene sequence: CDR1 ENHRY, CDR2 SYGVKD.

V is TRBV2 and J is TRBJ1-4, with no clear D. There are 15 residues in the CDR3. CDR1 is SNHLY and CDR2 is FYNNEI in the germline V gene. V was trimmed by 6 bases and J by 0 bases, leaving 11 bases between them. DNA of the CDR3: TGTGCCAGCAGCGCCACATCAACAACTAATGAAAAACTGTTTTTT. It encodes CASSATSTTNEKLFF.

The chain joins TRBV28 to TRBJ1-2; D ambiguous. The V gene lost 3 bases and the J gene lost 0 bases, with 8 bases spanning the gap. CDR3 length: 14 residues. Germline CDR1 is MDHEN and CDR2 is SYDVKM. The CDR3 protein is CASSFTGSNYGYTF. In DNA, the CDR3 is TGTGCCAGCAGTTTTACCGGTTCTAACTATGGCTACACCTTC.